The present TCR beta chain was sequenced within a study of cytomegalovirus exposure and HLA in healthy donors. Study-wide results and caveats: The authors judged a highly shared variant cluster likely a sequencing artifact. The productive fraction for most TCR beta V segments was about 87% or about 30% in an earlier analysis. Apparent HLA restriction characterized most CMV-associated TCR beta chains in a later analysis.

The primer mix had 60 Vbeta and 13 Jbeta primers. The repertoire was sequenced with immunoSEQ multiplex PCR; TCRdb's copy has only in-frame clones and lacks some. The sample holds roughly 170,000 clones, over 60% seen once. As for this clone: Its antigen remains unknown.

Per the germline V gene, CDR1 is SGHRS and CDR2 is YFSETQ. Trimming took 0 bases from V and 7 from J, leaving 16 bases between them. The CDR3 is made up of 15 amino acids. The receptor's source is a girl between 5 and 17 years old in good health and CMV-seronegative. What was sequenced was PBMCs. The chain combines TRBV5-1 with TRBJ1-2; D gene ambiguous. The CDR3 nucleotides are TGCGCCAGCAGCTTGGTTGCCGGCGCTTCTAGTGGCTACACCTTC. Translation gives CASSLVAGASSGYTF.